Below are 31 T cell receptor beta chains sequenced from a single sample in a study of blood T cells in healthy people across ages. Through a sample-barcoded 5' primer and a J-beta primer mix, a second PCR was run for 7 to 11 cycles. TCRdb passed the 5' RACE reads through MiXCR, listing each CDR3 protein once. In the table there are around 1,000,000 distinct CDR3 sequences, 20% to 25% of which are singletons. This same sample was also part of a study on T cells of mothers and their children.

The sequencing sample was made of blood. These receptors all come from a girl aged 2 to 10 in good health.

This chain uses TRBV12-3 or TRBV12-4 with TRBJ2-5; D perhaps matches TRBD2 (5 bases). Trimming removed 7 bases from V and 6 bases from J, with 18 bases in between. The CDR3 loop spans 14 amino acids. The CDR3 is CASTTGVEVKTQYF. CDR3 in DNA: TGTGCCAGCACAACCGGGGTGGAAGTGAAGACCCAGTACTTC.

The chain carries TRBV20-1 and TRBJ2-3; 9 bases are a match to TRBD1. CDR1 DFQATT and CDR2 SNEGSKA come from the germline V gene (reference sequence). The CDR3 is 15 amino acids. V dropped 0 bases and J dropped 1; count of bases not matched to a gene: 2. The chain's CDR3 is CSARERDRGTDTQYF. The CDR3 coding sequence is TGCAGTGCTAGAGAAAGGGACAGGGGCACAGATACGCAGTATTTT.

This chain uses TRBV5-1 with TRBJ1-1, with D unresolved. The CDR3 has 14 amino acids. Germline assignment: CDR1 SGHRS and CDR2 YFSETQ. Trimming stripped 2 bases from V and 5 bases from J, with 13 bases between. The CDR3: CASSLGEPPTEAFF. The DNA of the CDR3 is TGCGCCAGCAGCTTAGGTGAACCTCCTACTGAAGCTTTCTTT. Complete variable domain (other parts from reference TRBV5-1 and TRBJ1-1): KAGVTQTPRYLIKTRGQQVTLSCSPISGHRSVSWYQQTPGQGLQFLFEYFSETQRNKGNFPGRFSGRQFSNSRSEMNVSTLELGDSALYLCASSLGEPPTEAFFGQGTRLTVV.

The CDR3 nucleotides read TGCGCCAGCAGCTTGGGATGGCCGTCTCAAGAGACCCAGTACTTC. It specifies CASSLGWPSQETQYF. J is TRBJ2-5 and V is TRBV5-1; D uncertain. CDR1 and CDR2 from the germline V gene are SGHRS and YFSETQ. This CDR3 region has 15 residues. The germline V and J ends were trimmed by 0 bases and 2 bases, with 11 bases remaining between them.

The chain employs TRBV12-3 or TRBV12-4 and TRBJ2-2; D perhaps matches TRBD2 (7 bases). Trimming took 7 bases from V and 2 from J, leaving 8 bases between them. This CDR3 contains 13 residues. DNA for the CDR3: TGTGCCAGCACGGGGGGCAACACCGGGGAGCTGTTTTTT. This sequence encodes CASTGGNTGELFF.

Here the CDR3 reads CASSLTEGWSNEKLFF. The CDR3 DNA sequence: TGTGCCAGCAGCTTAACGGAGGGATGGAGTAATGAAAAACTGTTTTTT. The V and J genes are TRBV7-9 and TRBJ1-4, with D hard to call. The CDR3 has 16 residues. Germline CDR1 reads SEHNR; CDR2 reads FQNEAQ (reference sequence). V was trimmed by 2 bases and J by 4 bases, leaving 14 bases between them.

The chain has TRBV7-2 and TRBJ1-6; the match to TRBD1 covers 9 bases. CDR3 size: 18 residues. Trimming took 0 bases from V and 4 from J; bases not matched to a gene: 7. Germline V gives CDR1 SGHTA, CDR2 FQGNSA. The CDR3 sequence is CASSLAFPTGGYNSPLHF. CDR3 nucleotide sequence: TGTGCCAGCAGCTTAGCGTTTCCGACAGGGGGTTATAATTCACCCCTCCACTTT.

The CDR3 DNA follows: TGTGCCAGCAGCCCGTTGGGACTAGCGGCTGGAGAGACCCAGTACTTC. Translated: CASSPLGLAAGETQYF. V is TRBV14 and J is TRBJ2-5, with TRBD2 matching 11 bases. With 4 bases clipped from V and 4 bases from J, the junction kept 8 bases outside the gene matches. CDR3 length: 16 amino acids. Germline V gene lookup returns CDR1 SGHDN and CDR2 FVKESK.

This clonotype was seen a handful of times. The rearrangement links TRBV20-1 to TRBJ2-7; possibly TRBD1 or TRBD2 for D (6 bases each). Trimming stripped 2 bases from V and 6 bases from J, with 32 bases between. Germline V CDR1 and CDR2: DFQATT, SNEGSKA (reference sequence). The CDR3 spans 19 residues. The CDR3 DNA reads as TGCAGTGCTAGAAGGAGGGAGGTGGGGGCAGGGGAAACCCCATCCGAGCAGTACTTC. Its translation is CSARRREVGAGETPSEQYF.

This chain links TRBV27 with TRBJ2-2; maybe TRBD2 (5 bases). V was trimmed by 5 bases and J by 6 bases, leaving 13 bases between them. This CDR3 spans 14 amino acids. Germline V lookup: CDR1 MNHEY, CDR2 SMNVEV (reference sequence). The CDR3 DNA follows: TGTGCCAGCAGTGGGTATGAGGGAGCCGGGGAGCTGTTTTTT. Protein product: CASSGYEGAGELFF.

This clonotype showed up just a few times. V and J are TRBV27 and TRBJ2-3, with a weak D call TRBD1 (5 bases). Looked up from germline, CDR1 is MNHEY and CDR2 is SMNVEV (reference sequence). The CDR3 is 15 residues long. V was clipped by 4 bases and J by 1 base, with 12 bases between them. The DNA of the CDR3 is TGTGCCAGCAGTTCCGGAATAGGGGGCACAGATACGCAGTATTTT. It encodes CASSSGIGGTDTQYF.

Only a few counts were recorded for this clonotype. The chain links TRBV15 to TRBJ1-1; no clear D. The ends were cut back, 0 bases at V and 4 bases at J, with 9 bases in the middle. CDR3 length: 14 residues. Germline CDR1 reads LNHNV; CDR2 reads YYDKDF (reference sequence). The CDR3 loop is CATSRDRVSTEAFF. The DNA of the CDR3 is TGTGCCACCAGCAGAGACAGAGTCTCCACTGAAGCTTTCTTT. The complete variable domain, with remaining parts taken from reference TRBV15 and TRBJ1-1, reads DAMVIQNPRYQVTQFGKPVTLSCSQTLNHNVMYWYQQKSSQAPKLLFHYYDKDFNNEADTPDNFQSRRPNTSFCFLDIRSPGLGDTAMYLCATSRDRVSTEAFFGQGTRLTVV.

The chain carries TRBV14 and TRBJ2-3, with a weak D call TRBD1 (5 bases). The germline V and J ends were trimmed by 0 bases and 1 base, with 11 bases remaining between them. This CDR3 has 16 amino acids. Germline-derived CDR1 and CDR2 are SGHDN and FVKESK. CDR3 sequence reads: CASSQEIPTGTDTQYF. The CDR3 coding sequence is TGTGCCAGCAGCCAAGAAATACCGACAGGCACAGATACGCAGTATTTT.

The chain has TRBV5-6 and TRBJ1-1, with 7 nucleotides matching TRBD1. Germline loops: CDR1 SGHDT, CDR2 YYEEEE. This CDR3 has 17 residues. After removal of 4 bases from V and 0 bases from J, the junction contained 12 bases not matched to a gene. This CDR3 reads CASSLAAGTVMNTEAFF. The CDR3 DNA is TGTGCCAGCAGCCTGGCAGCTGGGACAGTTATGAACACTGAAGCTTTCTTT.

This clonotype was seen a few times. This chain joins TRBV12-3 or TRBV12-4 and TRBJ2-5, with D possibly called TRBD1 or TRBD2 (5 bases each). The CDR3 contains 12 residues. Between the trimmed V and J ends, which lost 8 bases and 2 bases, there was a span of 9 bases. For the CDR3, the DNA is TGTGCCAGCGGGACCCGACAAGAGACCCAGTACTTC. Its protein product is CASGTRQETQYF.

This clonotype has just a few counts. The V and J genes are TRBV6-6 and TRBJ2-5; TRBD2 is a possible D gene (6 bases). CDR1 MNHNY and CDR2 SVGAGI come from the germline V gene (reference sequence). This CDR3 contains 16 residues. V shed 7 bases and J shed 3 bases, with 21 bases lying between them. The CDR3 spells CASTVPPSIAEETQYF. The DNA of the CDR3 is TGTGCCAGCACCGTCCCCCCGTCGATAGCGGAAGAGACCCAGTACTTC.

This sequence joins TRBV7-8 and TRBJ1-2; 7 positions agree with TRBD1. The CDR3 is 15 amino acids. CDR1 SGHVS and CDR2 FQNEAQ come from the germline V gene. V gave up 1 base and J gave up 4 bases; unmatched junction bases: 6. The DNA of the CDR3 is TGTGCCAGCAGCTTAGTAGGGGGCGGTGGCTATGGCTACACCTTC. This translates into CASSLVGGGGYGYTF.

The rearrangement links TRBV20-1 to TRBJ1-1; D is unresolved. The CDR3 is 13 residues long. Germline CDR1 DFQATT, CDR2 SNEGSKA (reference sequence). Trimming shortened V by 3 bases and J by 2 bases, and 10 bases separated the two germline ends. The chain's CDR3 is CSARSGVNTEAFF. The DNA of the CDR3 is TGCAGTGCTAGGTCCGGTGTAAACACTGAAGCTTTCTTT.

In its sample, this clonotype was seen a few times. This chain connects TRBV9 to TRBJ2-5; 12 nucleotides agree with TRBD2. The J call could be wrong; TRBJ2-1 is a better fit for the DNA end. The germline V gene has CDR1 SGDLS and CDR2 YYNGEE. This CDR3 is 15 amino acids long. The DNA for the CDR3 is TGTGCCAGCTCATCCTCTAGCGGGGGGGCGAGTGAGCAGTTCTTC. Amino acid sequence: CASSSSSGGASEQFF.

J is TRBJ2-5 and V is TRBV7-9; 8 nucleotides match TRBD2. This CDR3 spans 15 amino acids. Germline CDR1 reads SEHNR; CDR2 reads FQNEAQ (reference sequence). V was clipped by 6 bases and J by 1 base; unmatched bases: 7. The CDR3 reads CASRGVAGPQETQYF. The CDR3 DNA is TGTGCCAGCAGAGGGGTAGCGGGACCCCAAGAGACCCAGTACTTC. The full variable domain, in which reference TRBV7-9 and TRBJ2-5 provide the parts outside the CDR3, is DTGVSQNPRHKITKRGQNVTFRCDPISEHNRLYWYRQTLGQGPEFLTYFQNEAQLEKSRLLSDRFSAERPKGSFSTLEIQRTEQGDSAMYLCASRGVAGPQETQYFGPGTRLLVL.

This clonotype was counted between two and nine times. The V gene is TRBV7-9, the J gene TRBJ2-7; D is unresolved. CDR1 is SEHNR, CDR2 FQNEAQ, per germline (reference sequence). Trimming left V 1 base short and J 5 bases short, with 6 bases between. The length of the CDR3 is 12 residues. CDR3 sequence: CASSLGENEQYF. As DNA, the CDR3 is TGTGCCAGCAGCTTAGGAGAGAACGAGCAGTACTTC.

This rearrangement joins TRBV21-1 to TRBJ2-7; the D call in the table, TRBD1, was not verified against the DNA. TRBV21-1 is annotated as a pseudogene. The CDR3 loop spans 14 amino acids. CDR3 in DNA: TGTGCCAGCAGCAAAGTAAACAGGGGTCGCGAGCAGTACTTC. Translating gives CASSKVNRGREQYF.

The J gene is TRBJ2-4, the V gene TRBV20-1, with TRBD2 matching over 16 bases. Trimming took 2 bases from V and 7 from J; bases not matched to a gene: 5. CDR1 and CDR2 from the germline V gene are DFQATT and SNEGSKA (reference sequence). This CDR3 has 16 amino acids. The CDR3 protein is CSARSGLAGGKNIQYF. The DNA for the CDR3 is TGCAGTGCTAGATCGGGACTAGCGGGAGGGAAGAACATTCAGTACTTC.

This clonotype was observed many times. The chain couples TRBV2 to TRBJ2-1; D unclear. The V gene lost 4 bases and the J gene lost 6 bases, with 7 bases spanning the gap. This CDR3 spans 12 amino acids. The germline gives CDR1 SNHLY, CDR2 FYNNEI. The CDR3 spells CASSVSGNEQFF. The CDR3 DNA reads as TGTGCCAGCAGTGTTTCCGGCAATGAGCAGTTCTTC.

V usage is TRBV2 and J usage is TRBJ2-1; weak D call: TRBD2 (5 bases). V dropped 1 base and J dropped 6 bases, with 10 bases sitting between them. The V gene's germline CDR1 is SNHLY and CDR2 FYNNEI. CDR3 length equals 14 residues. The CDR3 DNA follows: TGTGCCAGCAGTGAAGGTACGGCGGGCAATGAGCAGTTCTTC. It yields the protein CASSEGTAGNEQFF.

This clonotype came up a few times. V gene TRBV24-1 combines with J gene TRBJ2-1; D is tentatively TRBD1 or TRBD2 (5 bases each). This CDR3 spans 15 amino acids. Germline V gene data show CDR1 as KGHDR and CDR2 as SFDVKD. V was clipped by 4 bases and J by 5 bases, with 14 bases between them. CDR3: CATSDRDQYNNEQFF. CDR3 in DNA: TGTGCCACCAGTGACCGGGACCAATATAACAATGAGCAGTTCTTC.

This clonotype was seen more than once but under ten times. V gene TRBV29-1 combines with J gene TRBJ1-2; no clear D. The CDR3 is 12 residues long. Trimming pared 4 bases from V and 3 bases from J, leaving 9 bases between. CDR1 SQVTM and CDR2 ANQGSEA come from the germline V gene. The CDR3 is CSVGGADYGYTF. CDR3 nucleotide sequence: TGCAGCGTTGGTGGCGCCGACTATGGCTACACCTTC.

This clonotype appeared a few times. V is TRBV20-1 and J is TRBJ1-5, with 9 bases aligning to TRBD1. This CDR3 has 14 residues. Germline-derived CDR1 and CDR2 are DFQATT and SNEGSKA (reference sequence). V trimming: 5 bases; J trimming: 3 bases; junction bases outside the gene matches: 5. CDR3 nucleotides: TGCAGTGCTGGTTGGACAGGGGCCAATCAGCCCCAGCATTTT. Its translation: CSAGWTGANQPQHF.

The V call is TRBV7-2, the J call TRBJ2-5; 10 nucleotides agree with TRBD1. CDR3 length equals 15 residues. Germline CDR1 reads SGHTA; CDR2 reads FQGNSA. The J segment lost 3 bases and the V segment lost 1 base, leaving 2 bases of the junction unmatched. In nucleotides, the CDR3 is TGTGCCAGCAGCTTAGTTGGGACAGGGGAAGAGACCCAGTACTTC. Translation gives CASSLVGTGEETQYF.

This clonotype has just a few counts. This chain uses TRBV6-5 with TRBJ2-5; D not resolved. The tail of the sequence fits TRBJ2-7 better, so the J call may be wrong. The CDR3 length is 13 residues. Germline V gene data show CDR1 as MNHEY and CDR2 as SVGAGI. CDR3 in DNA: TGTGCCAGCAGACGGACCCAAAACGACGAGCAGTACTTC. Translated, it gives CASRRTQNDEQYF.

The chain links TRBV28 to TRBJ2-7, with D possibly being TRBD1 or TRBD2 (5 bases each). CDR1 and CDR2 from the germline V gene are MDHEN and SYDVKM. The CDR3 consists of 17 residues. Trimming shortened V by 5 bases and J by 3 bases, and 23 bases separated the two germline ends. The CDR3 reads CASSLTQLSRDRYEQYF. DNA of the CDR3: TGTGCCAGCAGTCTCACGCAGCTGAGCCGGGACCGCTACGAGCAGTACTTC.